This T cell receptor beta chain came from a study of response to subunit inactivated influenza vaccine. TCRdb re-called the RT-PCR reads with MiXCR, one entry per CDR3 protein. The sample holds around 500,000 distinct CDR3 sequences, over 9.5% seen once. Germline V CDR1 and CDR2: MNHEY, SVGAGI. The CDR3 runs to 12 residues. Broader study findings: The authors proposed limited new T cell recruitment per seasonal influenza vaccination.

This clonotype was detected only a few times. The antigen is unknown. An end of the junction does not agree with germline; a read error may underlie this. Sequences were derived from PBMCs from blood, sampled 45 days after vaccination. The TCR originated in a man in his fifties or sixties who received an inactivated influenza vaccine. V gene TRBV6-5 combines with J gene TRBJ2-7, with 8 bases aligning to TRBD2. The CDR3 DNA reads as TGTGCCAGCAGTTCCCCTCCCGGGGGGGCCCTTTTC. It codes for CASSSPPGGALF.